This T cell receptor (beta chain) was obtained from a study of cytomegalovirus exposure and HLA in healthy donors. Study-level results: Further analysis, carried out later, found HLA-associated TCR beta chains more clonally expanded than equally common other chains. From TCR beta sequences, most subjects' HLA-A and HLA-B alleles were reportedly predicted accurately. Analysis was carried out at a later point, and it linked a missense DCLRE1C variant to TCR beta V- and J-gene trimming. The authors excluded some V segments, including TRBV6-2 and TRBV6-3, as indistinguishable.

Primers included in the PCR were 60 Vbeta and 13 Jbeta primers. Sequencing used immunoSEQ multiplex PCR; TCRdb keeps in-frame clones, though not all of them. The profile shows around 120,000 clones, about four fifths of them singletons. Trimming left V 4 bases short and J 3 bases short, with 21 bases between. There are 17 residues in the CDR3. Germline lookup yields CDR1 SEHNR and CDR2 FQNEAQ (reference sequence). Comments on this clone: Its cognate antigen is unknown.

This sequence joins TRBV7-9 and TRBJ1-1, with D perhaps matching TRBD1 (6 bases). Sequences were obtained from PBMCs. The sequence derives from a female donor in good health and CMV-seropositive. CDR3 sequence (DNA): TGTGCCAGCAGCTGGGATTTCAGGGGTAATTCGGACACTGAAGCTTTCTTT. Amino acid sequence: CASSWDFRGNSDTEAFF.